The clone carrying this T cell receptor beta chain has a handful of counts. As yet, its antigen is unknown. TCRdb used MiXCR to reprocess the PCR reads, holding one entry per CDR3 protein. The sample yields over 600,000 distinct CDR3 sequences, just under 20% seen once. This sample is part of a study of molecular identifiers for immune sequencing clone quantification. From germline, CDR1 is PRHDT and CDR2 FYEKMQ (reference sequence). The V and J ends lost 0 bases and 9 bases respectively, with 9 bases between them. This CDR3 contains 13 residues. Findings and limits, study-wide: Identical TCR molecules can share a barcode, and this sharing could underestimate highly expanded clone sizes. Amid over 900,000 naive cells, spiked Jurkat TCR RNA from one cell was reportedly still detectable.

This TCR was sampled from a human donor in good health. Some libraries in this study had Jurkat cell RNA spiked in. The chain combines TRBV13 with TRBJ2-1; D remains ambiguous. Sequencing input: naive CD8+ T cells from blood, with Jurkat cell RNA spiked in. As to subset: FACS-sorted CD8+CD4-CCR7+CD45RA+ naive T cells. The CDR3 DNA follows: TGTGCCAGCAGCTTAGGATTTACCATTGAGCAGTTCTTC. Residues: CASSLGFTIEQFF.